This TCR beta chain originates from a study of cytomegalovirus exposure and HLA in healthy donors. Study summary: Of fewer than 450 genotyped donors, 70% to 85% clustered with self-reported Caucasian donors. Overall study results and limits: Among TCR beta chains of equal frequency, HLA-associated ones were more clonally expanded in a later analysis. Later, an analysis found that common viral pathogens appeared to be linked with several of the most significant clusters.

In regard to this clone: Its antigen remains unknown.

Primers: 60 Vbeta forward and 13 Jbeta reverse. The method was immunoSEQ multiplex PCR; TCRdb's version includes in-frame clones alone and lacks a portion of them. The sample has more than 150,000 clones, approximately 84% seen once. Though nominally healthy at sampling, donors likely had unrecorded immune exposures. The receptor comes from a girl aged 5 to 17 in good health and CMV-seropositive. Sequencing was performed on PBMCs.

This CDR3 reads CASSQDYTDSPRYQFF. The CDR3 DNA reads TGTGCCAGCAGCCAAGATTACACGGACTCCCCTAGGTACCAGTTCTTC. The chain joins TRBV4-2 to TRBJ2-1, with D possibly being TRBD2 (5 bases). CDR3 length: 16 amino acids. The ends were cut back, 0 bases at V and 13 bases at J, with 22 bases in the middle. The germline V gene has CDR1 LGHNA and CDR2 YNFKEQ.